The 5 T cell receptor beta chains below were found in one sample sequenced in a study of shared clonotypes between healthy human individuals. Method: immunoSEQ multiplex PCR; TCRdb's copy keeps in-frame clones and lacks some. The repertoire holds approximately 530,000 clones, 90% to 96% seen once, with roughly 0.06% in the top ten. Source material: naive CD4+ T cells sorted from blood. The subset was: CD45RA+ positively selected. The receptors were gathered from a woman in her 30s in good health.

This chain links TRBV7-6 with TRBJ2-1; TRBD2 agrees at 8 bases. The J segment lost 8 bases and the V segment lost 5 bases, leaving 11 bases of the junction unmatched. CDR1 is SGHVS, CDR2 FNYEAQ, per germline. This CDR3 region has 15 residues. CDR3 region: CASSPTSAIWDEQFF. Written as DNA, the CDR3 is TGTGCCAGCAGCCCGACTAGCGCTATTTGGGATGAGCAGTTCTTC.

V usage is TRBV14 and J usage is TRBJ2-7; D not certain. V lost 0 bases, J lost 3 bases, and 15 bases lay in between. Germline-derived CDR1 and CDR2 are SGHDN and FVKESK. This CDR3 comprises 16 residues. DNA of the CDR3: TGTGCCAGCAGCCAAGATACCCCAGACACCCTCTACGAGCAGTACTTC. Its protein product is CASSQDTPDTLYEQYF.

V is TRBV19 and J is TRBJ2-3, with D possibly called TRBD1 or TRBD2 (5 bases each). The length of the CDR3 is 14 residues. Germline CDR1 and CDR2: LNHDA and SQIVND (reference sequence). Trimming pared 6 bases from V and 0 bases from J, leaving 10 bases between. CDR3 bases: TGTGCCAGTAGGTGGGACCGAAGCACAGATACGCAGTATTTT. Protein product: CASRWDRSTDTQYF.

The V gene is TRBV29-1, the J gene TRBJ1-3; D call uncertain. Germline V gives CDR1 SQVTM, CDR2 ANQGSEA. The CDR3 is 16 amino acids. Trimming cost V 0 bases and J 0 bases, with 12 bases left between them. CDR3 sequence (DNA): TGCAGCGTTGAAGATCGTAGTGGCCACTCTGGAAACACCATATATTTT. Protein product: CSVEDRSGHSGNTIYF.

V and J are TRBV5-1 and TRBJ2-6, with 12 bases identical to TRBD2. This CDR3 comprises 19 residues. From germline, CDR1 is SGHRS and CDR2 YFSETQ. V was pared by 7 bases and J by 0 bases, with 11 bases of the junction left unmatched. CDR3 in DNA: TGCGCCAGCCCAACTAGCGGGAGGTTTTCCTTCTCTGGGGCCAACGTCCTGACTTTC. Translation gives CASPTSGRFSFSGANVLTF. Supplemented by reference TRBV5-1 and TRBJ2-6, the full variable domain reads KAGVTQTPRYLIKTRGQQVTLSCSPISGHRSVSWYQQTPGQGLQFLFEYFSETQRNKGNFPGRFSGRQFSNSRSEMNVSTLELGDSALYLCASPTSGRFSFSGANVLTFGAGSRLTVL.